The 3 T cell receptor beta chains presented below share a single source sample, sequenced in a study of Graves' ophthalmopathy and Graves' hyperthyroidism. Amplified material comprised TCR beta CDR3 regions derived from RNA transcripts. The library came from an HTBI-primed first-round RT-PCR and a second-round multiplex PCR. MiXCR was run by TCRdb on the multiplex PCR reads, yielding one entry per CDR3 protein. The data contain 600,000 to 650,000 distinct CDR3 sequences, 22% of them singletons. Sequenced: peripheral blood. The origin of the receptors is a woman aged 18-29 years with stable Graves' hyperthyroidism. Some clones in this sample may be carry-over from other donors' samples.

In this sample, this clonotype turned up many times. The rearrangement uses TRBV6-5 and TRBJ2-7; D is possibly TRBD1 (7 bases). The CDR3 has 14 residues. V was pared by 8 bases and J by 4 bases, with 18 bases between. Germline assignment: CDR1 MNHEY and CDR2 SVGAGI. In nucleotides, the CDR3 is TGTGCCAGCCGGGGGCGACAGGGTCTATACGAGCAGTACTTC. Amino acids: CASRGRQGLYEQYF.

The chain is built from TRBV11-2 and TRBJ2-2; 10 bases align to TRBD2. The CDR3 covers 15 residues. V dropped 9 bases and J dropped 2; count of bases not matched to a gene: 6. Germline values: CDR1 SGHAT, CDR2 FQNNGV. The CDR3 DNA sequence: TGTGCCAGTACCTCACTAGCGGGAAACACCGGGGAGCTGTTTTTT. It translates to CASTSLAGNTGELFF.

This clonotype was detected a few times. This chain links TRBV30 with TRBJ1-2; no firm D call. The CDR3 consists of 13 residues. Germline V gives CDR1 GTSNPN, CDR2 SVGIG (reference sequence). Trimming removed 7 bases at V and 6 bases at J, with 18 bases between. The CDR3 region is CASLTQRANGYTF. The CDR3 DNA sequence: TGTGCCTCCCTCACCCAAAGGGCGAATGGCTACACCTTC.